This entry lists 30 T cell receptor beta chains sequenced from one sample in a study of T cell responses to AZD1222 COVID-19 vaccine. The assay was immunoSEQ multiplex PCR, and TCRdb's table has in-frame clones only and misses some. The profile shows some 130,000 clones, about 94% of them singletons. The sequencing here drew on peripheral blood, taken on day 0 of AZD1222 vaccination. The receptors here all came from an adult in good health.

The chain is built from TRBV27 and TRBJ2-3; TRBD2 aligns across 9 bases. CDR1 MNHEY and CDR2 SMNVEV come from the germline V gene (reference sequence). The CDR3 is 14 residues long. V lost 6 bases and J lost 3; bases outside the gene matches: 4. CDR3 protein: CASRLAGVTDTQYF. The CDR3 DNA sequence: TGTGCCAGCAGGTTAGCGGGAGTTACAGATACGCAGTATTTT.

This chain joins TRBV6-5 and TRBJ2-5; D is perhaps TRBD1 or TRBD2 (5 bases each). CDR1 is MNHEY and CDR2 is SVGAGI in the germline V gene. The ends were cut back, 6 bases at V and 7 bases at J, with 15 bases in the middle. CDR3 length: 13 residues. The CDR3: CASRPGPEATQYF. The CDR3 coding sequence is TGTGCCAGCAGACCGGGACCCGAGGCGACCCAGTACTTC.

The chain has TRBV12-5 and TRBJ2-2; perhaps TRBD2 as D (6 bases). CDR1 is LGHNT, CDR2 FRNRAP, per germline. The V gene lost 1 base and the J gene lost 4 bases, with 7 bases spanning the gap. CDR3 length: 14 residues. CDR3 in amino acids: CASGLGRGTGELFF. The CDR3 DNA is TGTGCTAGTGGTTTGGGGCGGGGCACCGGGGAGCTGTTTTTT. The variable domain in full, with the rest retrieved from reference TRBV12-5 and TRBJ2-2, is DARVTQTPRHKVTEMGQEVTMRCQPILGHNTVFWYRQTMMQGLELLAYFRNRAPLDDSGMPKDRFSAEMPDATLATLKIQPSEPRDSAVYFCASGLGRGTGELFFGEGSRLTVL.

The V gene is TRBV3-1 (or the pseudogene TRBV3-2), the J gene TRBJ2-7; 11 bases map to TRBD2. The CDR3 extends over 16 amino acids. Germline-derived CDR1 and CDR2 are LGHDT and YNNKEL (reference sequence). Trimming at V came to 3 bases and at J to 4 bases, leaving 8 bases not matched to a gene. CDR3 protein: CASSQAGTSGSYEQYF. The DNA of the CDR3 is TGTGCCAGCAGCCAGGCCGGGACTAGCGGTTCTTACGAGCAGTACTTC.

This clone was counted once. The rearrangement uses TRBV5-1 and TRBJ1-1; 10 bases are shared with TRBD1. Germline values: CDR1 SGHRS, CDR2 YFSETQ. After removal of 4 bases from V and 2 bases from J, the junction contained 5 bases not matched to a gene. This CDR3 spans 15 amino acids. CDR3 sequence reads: CASSGRTGGNTEAFF. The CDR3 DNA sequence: TGCGCCAGCAGCGGACGGACAGGGGGTAACACTGAAGCTTTCTTT.

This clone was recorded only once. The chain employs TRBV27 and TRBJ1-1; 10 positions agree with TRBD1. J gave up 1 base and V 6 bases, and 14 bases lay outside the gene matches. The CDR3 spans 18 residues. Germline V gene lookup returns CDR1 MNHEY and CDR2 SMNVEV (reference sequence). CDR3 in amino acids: CASSKKTGGRWRNTEAFF. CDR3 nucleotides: TGTGCCAGCAGCAAAAAGACAGGGGGCAGGTGGAGGAACACTGAAGCTTTCTTT.

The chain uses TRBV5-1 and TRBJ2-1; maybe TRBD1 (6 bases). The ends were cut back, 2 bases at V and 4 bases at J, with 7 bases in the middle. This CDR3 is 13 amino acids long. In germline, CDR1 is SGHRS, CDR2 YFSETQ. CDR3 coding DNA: TGCGCCAGCAGCTTTGACAGGTACAATGAGCAGTTCTTC. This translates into CASSFDRYNEQFF.

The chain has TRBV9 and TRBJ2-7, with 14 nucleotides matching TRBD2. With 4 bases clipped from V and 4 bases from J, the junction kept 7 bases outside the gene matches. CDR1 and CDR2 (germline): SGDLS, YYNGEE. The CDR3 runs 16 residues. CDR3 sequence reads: CASSRGTSGSRYEQYF. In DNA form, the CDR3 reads TGTGCCAGCAGCAGGGGGACTAGCGGGAGCCGGTACGAGCAGTACTTC.

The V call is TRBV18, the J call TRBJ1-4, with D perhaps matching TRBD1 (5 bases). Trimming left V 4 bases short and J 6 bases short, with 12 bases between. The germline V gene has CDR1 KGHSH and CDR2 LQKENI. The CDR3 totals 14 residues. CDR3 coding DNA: TGTGCCAGCTCACGTACAGGAGGGGATGAAAAACTGTTTTTT. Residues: CASSRTGGDEKLFF.

The CDR3 DNA reads as TGTGCCAGCAGTTACTCGGGGCAGGGGGCGATCTATGGCTACACCTTC. Protein: CASSYSGQGAIYGYTF. This chain connects TRBV6-5 to TRBJ1-2; 8 bases align to TRBD1. J lost 4 bases, V lost 0 bases, and 7 bases had no gene match. The CDR3 extends over 16 amino acids. CDR1 is MNHEY and CDR2 is SVGAGI in the germline V gene.

CDR3 sequence reads: CASSYISGTGEWSNQPQHF. The CDR3 bases are TGTGCCAGCAGTTATATTTCCGGGACAGGAGAATGGAGCAATCAGCCCCAGCATTTT. This chain links TRBV6-2 or TRBV6-3 with TRBJ1-5; 8 nucleotides match TRBD1. V shed 3 bases and J 1 base; nucleotides not matched to a gene: 14. Germline assignment: CDR1 MNHEY and CDR2 SVGEGT. The CDR3 length is 19 residues.

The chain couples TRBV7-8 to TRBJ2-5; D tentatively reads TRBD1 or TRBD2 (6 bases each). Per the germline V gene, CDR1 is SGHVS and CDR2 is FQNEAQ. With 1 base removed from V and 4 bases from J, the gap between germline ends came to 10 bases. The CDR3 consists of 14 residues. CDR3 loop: CASSLVQGGETQYF. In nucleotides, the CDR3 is TGTGCCAGCAGCTTAGTACAGGGAGGAGAGACCCAGTACTTC.

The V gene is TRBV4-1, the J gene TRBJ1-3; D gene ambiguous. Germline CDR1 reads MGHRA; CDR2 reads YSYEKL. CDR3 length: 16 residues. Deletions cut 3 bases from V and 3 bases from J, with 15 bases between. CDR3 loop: CASSHLKWGYGNTIYF. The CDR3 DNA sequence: TGCGCCAGCAGCCATCTAAAATGGGGTTATGGAAACACCATATATTTT.

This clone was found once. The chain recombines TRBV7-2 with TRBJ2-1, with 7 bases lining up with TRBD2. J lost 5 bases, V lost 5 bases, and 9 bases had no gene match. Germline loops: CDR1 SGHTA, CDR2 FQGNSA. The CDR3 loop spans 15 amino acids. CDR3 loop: CASSTGLVENNEQFF. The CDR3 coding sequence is TGTGCCAGCAGCACCGGACTAGTTGAGAACAATGAGCAGTTCTTC.

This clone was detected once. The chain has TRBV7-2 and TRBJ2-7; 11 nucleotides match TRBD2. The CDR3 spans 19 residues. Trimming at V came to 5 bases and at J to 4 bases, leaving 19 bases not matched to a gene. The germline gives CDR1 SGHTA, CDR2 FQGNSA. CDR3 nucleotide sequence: TGTGCCAGCAGCACCTTTAGCGGGAGGGCGGTCCACGTCCGGTACGAGCAGTACTTC. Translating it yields CASSTFSGRAVHVRYEQYF.

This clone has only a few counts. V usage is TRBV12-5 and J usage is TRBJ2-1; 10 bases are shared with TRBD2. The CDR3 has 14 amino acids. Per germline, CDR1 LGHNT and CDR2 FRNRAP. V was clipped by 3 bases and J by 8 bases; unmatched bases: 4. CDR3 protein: CASGLTSGNDEQFF. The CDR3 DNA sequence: TGTGCTAGTGGTTTAACTAGCGGGAACGATGAGCAGTTCTTC. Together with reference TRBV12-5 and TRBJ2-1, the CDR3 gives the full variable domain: DARVTQTPRHKVTEMGQEVTMRCQPILGHNTVFWYRQTMMQGLELLAYFRNRAPLDDSGMPKDRFSAEMPDATLATLKIQPSEPRDSAVYFCASGLTSGNDEQFFGPGTRLTVL.

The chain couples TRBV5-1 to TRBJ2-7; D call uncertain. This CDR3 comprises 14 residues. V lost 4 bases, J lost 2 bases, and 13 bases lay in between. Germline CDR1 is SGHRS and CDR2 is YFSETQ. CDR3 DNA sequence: TGCGCCAGCAGCGCCGACACGTGGACCTACGAGCAGTACTTC. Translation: CASSADTWTYEQYF.

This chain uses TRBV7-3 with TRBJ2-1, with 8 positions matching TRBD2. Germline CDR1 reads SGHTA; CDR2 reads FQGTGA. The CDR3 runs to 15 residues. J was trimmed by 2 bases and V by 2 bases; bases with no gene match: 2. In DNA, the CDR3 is TGTGCCAGCAGCTTAGCGGGAGGCCCCTACAATGAGCAGTTCTTC. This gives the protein CASSLAGGPYNEQFF.

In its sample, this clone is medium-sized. In DNA, the CDR3 is TGTGCCAGCAGCGCCAACAGGGAAGGAGAGACCCAGTACTTC. This sequence encodes CASSANREGETQYF. The chain carries TRBV9 and TRBJ2-5; maybe TRBD1 (6 bases). Between the trimmed V and J ends, which lost 3 bases and 4 bases, there was a span of 13 bases. The germline CDR1 and CDR2 sequences are SGDLS and YYNGEE. This CDR3 is built from 14 residues.

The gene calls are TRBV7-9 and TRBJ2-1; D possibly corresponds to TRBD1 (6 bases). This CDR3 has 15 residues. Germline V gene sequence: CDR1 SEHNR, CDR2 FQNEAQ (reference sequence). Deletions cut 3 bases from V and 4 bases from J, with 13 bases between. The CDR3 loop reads CASSLVRGFYNEQFF. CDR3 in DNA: TGTGCCAGCAGCTTGGTCAGGGGATTTTACAATGAGCAGTTCTTC.

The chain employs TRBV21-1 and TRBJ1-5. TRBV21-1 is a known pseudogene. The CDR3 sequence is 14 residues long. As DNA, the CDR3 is TGTGCCAGCAGATGTTCGAGGTGGCATCAGCCCCAGCATTTT. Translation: CASRCSRWHQPQHF.

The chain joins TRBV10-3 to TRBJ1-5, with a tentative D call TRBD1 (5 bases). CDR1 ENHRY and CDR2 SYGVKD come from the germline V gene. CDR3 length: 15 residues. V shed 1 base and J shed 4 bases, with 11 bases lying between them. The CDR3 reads CAISELGGANQPQHF. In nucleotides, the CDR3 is TGTGCCATCAGTGAGTTGGGAGGGGCTAATCAGCCCCAGCATTTT.

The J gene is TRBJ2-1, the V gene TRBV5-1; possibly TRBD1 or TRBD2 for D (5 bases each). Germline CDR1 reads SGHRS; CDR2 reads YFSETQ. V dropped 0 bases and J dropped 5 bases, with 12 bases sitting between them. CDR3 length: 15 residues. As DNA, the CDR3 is TGCGCCAGCAGCTTGGGGCAGGGAGCCCACAATGAGCAGTTCTTC. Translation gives CASSLGQGAHNEQFF.

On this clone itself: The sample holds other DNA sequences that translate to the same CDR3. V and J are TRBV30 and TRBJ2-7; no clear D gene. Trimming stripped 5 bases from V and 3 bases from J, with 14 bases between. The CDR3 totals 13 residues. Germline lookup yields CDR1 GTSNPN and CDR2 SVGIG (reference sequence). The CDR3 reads CAWSAGTGYEQYF. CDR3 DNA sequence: TGTGCCTGGTCGGCAGGTACGGGCTACGAGCAGTACTTC. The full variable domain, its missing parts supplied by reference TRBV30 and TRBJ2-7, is SQTIHQWPATLVQPVGSPLSLECTVEGTSNPNLYWYRQAAGRGLQLLFYSVGIGQISSEVPQNLSASRPQDRQFILSSKKLLLSDSGFYLCAWSAGTGYEQYFGPGTRLTVT.

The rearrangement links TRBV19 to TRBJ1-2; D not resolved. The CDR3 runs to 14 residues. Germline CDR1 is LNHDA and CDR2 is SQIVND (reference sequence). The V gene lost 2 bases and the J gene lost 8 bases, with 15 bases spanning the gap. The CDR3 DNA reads TGTGCCAGTAGTATAAACGCCCAGGCGAAAGGCTACACCTTC. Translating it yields CASSINAQAKGYTF.

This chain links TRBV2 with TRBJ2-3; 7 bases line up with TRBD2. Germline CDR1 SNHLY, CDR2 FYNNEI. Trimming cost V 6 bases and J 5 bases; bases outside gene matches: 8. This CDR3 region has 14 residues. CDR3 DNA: TGTGCCAGCAGCCTCGCGGGAGTGGGAGATACGCAGTATTTT. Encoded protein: CASSLAGVGDTQYF.

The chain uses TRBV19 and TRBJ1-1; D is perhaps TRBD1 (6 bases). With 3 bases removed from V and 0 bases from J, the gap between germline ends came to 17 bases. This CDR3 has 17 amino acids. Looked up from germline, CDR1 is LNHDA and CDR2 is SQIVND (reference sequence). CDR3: CASSIRSGAPMNTEAFF. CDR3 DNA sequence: TGTGCCAGTAGTATTCGGTCGGGGGCGCCTATGAACACTGAAGCTTTCTTT.

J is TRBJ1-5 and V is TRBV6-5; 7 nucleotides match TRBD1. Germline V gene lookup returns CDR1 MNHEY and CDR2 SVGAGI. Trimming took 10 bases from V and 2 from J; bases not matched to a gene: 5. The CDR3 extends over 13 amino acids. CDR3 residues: CAITGVGNQPQHF. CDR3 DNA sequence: TGTGCCATCACAGGGGTTGGCAATCAGCCCCAGCATTTT.

The CDR3 here is CAWSKLASDTQYF. In nucleotides, the CDR3 is TGTGCCTGGAGTAAGCTAGCTTCAGATACGCAGTATTTT. V and J are TRBV30 and TRBJ2-3, with D perhaps TRBD2 (5 bases). The CDR3 covers 13 residues. Germline loops: CDR1 GTSNPN, CDR2 SVGIG (reference sequence). V was shortened by 2 bases and J by 4 bases, with 10 bases between the two germline ends.

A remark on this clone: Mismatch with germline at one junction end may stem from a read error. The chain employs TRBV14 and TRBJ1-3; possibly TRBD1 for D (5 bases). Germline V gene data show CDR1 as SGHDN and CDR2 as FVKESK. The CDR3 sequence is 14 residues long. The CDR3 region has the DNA TGTGCCAGCAGACAAGGGACGGTTGGAAACACCATATATTTT. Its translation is CASRQGTVGNTIYF.